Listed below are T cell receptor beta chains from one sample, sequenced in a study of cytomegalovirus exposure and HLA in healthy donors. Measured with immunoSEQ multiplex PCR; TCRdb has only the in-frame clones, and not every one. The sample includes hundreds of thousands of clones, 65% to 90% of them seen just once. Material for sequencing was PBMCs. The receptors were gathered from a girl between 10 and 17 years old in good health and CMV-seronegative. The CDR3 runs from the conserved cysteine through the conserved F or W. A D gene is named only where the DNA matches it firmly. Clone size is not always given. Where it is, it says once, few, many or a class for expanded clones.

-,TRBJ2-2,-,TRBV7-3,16,TGTGCCAGCAGCCCCCAAGGGGCCGTGAACACCGGGGAGCTGTTTTTT,CASSPQGAVNTGELFF
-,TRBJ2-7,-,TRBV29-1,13,TGCAGCGTCACCCCGAGGGGGTCCTACGAGCAGTACTTC,CSVTPRGSYEQYF
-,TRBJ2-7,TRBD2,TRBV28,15,TGTGCCAGCAGTCTACATTCTAGCGGGAGCTACGAGCAGTACTTC,CASSLHSSGSYEQYF
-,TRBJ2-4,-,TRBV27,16,TGTGCCAGCCATTTACTCAAGGGACTAGCCAAAAACATTCAGTACTTC,CASHLLKGLAKNIQYF
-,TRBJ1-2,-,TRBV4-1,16,TGCGCCAGCAGCCAAGATCTTTTAACCGGGGTTGGGGGCTACACCTTC,CASSQDLLTGVGGYTF
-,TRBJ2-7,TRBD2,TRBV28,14,TGTGCCAGCAGTGAAACTAGCGGGCTCTACGAGCAGTACTTC,CASSETSGLYEQYF
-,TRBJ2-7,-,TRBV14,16,TGTGCCAGCAGCAACCCACTCCGGACAGCTTACTACGAGCAGTACTTC,CASSNPLRTAYYEQYF
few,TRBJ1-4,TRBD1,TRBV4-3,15,TGCGCCAGCAGCCAAGGGGACAGGAGGAAAGAAAAACTGTTTTTT,CASSQGDRRKEKLFF
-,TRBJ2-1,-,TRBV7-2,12,TGTGCCAGCAGCTTCTCTAGGTATGAGCAGTTCTTC,CASSFSRYEQFF
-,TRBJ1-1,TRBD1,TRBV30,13,TGTGCCTGGAGGGGACAGCTATTCACTGAAGCTTTCTTT,CAWRGQLFTEAFF
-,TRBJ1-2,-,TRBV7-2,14,TGTGCCAGCAGCCCGTCGGGGGGATTCTATGGCTACACCTTC,CASSPSGGFYGYTF
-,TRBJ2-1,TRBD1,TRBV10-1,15,TGCGCCAGATTCCCAGGGGGCCATTCCTACAATGAGCAGTTCTTC,CARFPGGHSYNEQFF
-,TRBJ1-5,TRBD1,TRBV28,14,TGTGCCAGCAGAAAACAGGGGGAAGGACAGCCCCAGCATTTT,CASRKQGEGQPQHF
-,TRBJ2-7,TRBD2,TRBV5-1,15,TGCGCCAGCAGCTCGGGGGCTAGCGGGTCGGATGAGCAGTACTTC,CASSSGASGSDEQYF
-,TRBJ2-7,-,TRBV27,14,TGTGCCAGCAGTAAACACCGGGACACCTACGAGCAGTACTTC,CASSKHRDTYEQYF
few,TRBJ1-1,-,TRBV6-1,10,TGTGCCAGCAGTGACAGGGAAGCTTTCTTT,CASSDREAFF
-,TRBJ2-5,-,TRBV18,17,TGTGCCAGCTCACCCCTTCCGGAGATCCGGTACCAAGAGACCCAGTACTTC,CASSPLPEIRYQETQYF
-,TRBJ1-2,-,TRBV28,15,TGTGCCAGCAGTTTATTCCGACAGTTGACCTATGGCTACACCTTC,CASSLFRQLTYGYTF
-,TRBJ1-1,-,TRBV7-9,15,TGTGCCAGCAGCTTAGCGGGGGGAGGAAACACTGAAGCTTTCTTT,CASSLAGGGNTEAFF
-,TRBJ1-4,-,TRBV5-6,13,TGTGCCAGCAGTCCTACAGGGCAGGAAAAACTGTTTTTT,CASSPTGQEKLFF
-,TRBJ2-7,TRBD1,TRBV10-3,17,TGTGCCATCAGACGGGGATCCGGGACAGGGTTGTCCTACGAGCAGTACTTC,CAIRRGSGTGLSYEQYF
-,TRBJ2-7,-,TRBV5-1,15,TGCGCCAGCAGCCTTACGCCAGGCCCAACCTACGAGCAGTACTTC,CASSLTPGPTYEQYF
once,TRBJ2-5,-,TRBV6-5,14,TGTGCCAGCAGAACCGATCCGGGGATGAAGACCCAGTACTTC,CASRTDPGMKTQYF
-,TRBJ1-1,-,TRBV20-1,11,TGCAGTGCTATCCGTATCACTGAAGCTTTCTTT,CSAIRITEAFF
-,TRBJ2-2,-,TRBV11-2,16,TGTGCCAGCAGCTTAGTTGCGGCAACTACCTCCGGGGAGCTGTTTTTT,CASSLVAATTSGELFF
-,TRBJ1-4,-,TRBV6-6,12,TGTGCCAGCAGTGACGCCCAGGTTAAACTGTTTTTT,CASSDAQVKLFF
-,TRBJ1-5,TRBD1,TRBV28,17,TGTGCCAGCAGTTTTATGAGGAGAGGACAGGGAGACCAGCCCCAGCATTTT,CASSFMRRGQGDQPQHF
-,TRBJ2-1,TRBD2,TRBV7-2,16,TGTGCCAGCAGCTTAGTTCTCGCGGGAGGTGTTAGTGAGCAGTTCTTC,CASSLVLAGGVSEQFF
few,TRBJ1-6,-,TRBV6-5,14,TGTGCCAGCACCAAGGGAGGTGAGAATTCACCCCTCCACTTT,CASTKGGENSPLHF
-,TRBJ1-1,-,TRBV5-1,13,TGCGCCAGCACCGCGGGGGAGGGGACTGAAGCTTTCTTT,CASTAGEGTEAFF
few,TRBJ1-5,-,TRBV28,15,TGTGCCAGCAACCCCTGGACAGCTAGCAATCAGCCCCAGCATTTT,CASNPWTASNQPQHF
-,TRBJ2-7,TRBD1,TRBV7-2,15,TGTGCCAGCAGCTTAGCCGGGACAGGAAGCTACGAGCAGTACTTC,CASSLAGTGSYEQYF
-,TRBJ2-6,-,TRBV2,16,TGTGCCAGCAGTGAAGGTACAGGAGCTGGGGCCAACGTCCTGACTTTC,CASSEGTGAGANVLTF
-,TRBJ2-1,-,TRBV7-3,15,TGTGCCAGCAGCTTAGTACGAAACAGGGTGGATGAGCAGTTCTTC,CASSLVRNRVDEQFF
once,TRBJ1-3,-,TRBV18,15,TGTGCCAGCTCACCGCGGGGTACCTCTGGAAACACCATATATTTT,CASSPRGTSGNTIYF
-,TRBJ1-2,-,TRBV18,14,TGTGCCAGCTCGGGTAGTAACAGGCAATATGGCTACACCTTC,CASSGSNRQYGYTF
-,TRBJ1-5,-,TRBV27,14,TGTGCCAGCAGTTCTAAGAGGGTCAATCAGCCCCAGCATTTT,CASSSKRVNQPQHF
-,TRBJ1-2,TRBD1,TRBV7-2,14,TGTGCCAGCAGCGACCGGACAGGGGCAGACGGCTACACCTTC,CASSDRTGADGYTF
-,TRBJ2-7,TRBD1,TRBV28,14,TGTGCCAGCAGGACAGGGGGTATCTCCTACGAGCAGTACTTC,CASRTGGISYEQYF
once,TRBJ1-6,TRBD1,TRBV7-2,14,TGTGCCAGCAGCCCCCCGAACGGACAGGGGGCCCTCCACTTT,CASSPPNGQGALHF
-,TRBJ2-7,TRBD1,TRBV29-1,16,TGCAGCGTCTCCGACAGGGGTAAGGGGCCCTCCTACGAGCAGTACTTC,CSVSDRGKGPSYEQYF
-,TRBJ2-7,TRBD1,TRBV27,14,TGTGCCAGCAGTTGGGACAGATCATCCTACGAGCAGTACTTC,CASSWDRSSYEQYF
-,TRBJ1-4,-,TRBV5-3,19,TGTGCCAGAAGCTCCGATCCCGGGACAATAACGATGGGGAGAGAAAAACTGTTTTTT,CARSSDPGTITMGREKLFF
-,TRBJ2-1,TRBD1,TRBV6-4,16,TGTGCCAGCAGCCCCGGGACAGGGGGTGCGTACAATGAGCAGTTCTTC,CASSPGTGGAYNEQFF